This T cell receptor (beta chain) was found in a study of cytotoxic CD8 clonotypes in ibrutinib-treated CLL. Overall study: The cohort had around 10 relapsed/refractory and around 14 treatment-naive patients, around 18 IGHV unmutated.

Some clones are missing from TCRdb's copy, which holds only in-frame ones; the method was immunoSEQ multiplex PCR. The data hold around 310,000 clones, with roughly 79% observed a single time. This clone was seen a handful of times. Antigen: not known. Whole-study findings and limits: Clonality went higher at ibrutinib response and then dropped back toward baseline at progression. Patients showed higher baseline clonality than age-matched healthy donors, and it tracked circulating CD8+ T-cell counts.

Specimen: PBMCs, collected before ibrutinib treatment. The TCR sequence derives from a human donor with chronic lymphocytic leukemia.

Here the CDR3 reads CASSLRRELDTQYF. The CDR3 nucleotides are TGTGCCAGCAGTTTAAGGCGGGAGCTTGATACGCAGTATTTT. The chain employs TRBV27 and TRBJ2-3, with TRBD2 matching over 7 bases. The J segment lost 6 bases and the V segment lost 2 bases, leaving 5 bases of the junction unmatched. CDR3 length: 14 residues. The germline V gene encodes CDR1 MNHEY and CDR2 SMNVEV (reference sequence).